Below, 18 T cell receptor beta chains from the same sample are listed, as sequenced in a study of T-cell memory formation after mild COVID-19. TCRdb independently ran MiXCR on the 5' RACE reads; one entry per CDR3 protein. This table has fewer than 350,000 distinct CDR3 sequences, 14% appearing once. The sample comprised PBMCs or a T cell subset sorted from them (not recorded which). These receptors all come from a man younger than 30 who had mild COVID-19 (a few samples of this study predate the infection). Cell type and time point are not known.

The CDR3 is CASTYSRGAVAYTF. In DNA form, the CDR3 reads TGTGCCAGCACCTATAGCCGGGGGGCGGTTGCCTACACCTTC. The chain recombines TRBV7-2 with TRBJ1-2, with a possible D match to TRBD1 (6 bases). Trimming stripped 7 bases from V and 10 bases from J, with 22 bases between. This CDR3 spans 14 amino acids. The germline CDR1 and CDR2 sequences are SGHTA and FQGNSA.

The V and J genes are TRBV29-1 and TRBJ1-1; TRBD1 agrees at 9 bases. The germline V gene encodes CDR1 SQVTM and CDR2 ANQGSEA. CDR3 length: 13 amino acids. The ends lost 7 bases at V and 3 bases at J; junction bases unmatched: 6. The CDR3 coding sequence is TGCAGCGCGATTCGGACAGGGGACACTGAAGCTTTCTTT. Amino acid sequence: CSAIRTGDTEAFF.

The chain employs TRBV3-1 and TRBJ1-1, with D possibly TRBD1 on 5 matching bases. The CDR3 spans 16 residues. Trimming cost V 2 bases and J 0 bases, with 13 bases left between them. Germline-derived CDR1 and CDR2 are LGHDT and YNNKEL (reference sequence). The CDR3 here is CASSQIWGGMNTEAFF. Here the CDR3 DNA reads TGTGCCAGCAGCCAAATATGGGGGGGAATGAACACTGAAGCTTTCTTT.

This sequence joins TRBV20-1 and TRBJ2-5; 7 bases line up with TRBD1. The CDR3 is made up of 14 amino acids. Germline CDR1 DFQATT, CDR2 SNEGSKA (reference sequence). V shed 3 bases and J 2 bases; nucleotides not matched to a gene: 6. The CDR3 sequence: CSASDRELQETQYF. In DNA form, the CDR3 reads TGCAGTGCTAGTGACAGGGAACTACAAGAGACCCAGTACTTC.

The chain joins TRBV5-1 to TRBJ1-2; possible D gene TRBD1, 6 bases. This CDR3 has 15 residues. V dropped 4 bases and J dropped 4 bases, with 17 bases sitting between them. In germline, CDR1 is SGHRS, CDR2 YFSETQ. The CDR3 protein is CASSSQRGRGYGYTF. The CDR3 DNA reads as TGCGCCAGCAGCAGTCAGCGGGGGCGCGGCTATGGCTACACCTTC.

This clonotype was seen a few times. J is TRBJ2-7 and V is TRBV7-8; D may be TRBD2 (6 bases). The CDR3 consists of 13 residues. V lost 5 bases and J lost 6, with 14 bases in between. The germline V gene encodes CDR1 SGHVS and CDR2 FQNEAQ. The CDR3 protein is CASSDQGLTEQYV. The CDR3 DNA is TGTGCCAGCAGCGACCAGGGACTGACCGAGCAGTACGTC.

The genes are TRBV25-1 and TRBJ2-3; D is unclear. Germline CDR1 MGHDK, CDR2 SYGVNS. V lost 3 bases to trimming and J lost 0 bases, with 7 bases between them. The CDR3 runs to 14 residues. The CDR3 DNA is TGTGCCAGCAGTGAGGCAGTCAGCACAGATACGCAGTATTTT. Protein product: CASSEAVSTDTQYF.

This chain links TRBV4-2 with TRBJ1-5; D remains ambiguous. CDR1 LGHNA and CDR2 YNFKEQ come from the germline V gene. The CDR3 runs 15 residues. V lost 0 bases to trimming and J lost 4 bases, with 10 bases between them. CDR3 nucleotides: TGTGCCAGCAGCCAAGAGCTGGTCGGGAATCAGCCCCAGCATTTT. Protein sequence: CASSQELVGNQPQHF.

In DNA form, the CDR3 reads TGTGCCAGCAGCTTGGAACTCGGGGACACTGAAGCTTTCTTT. Translation gives CASSLELGDTEAFF. The rearrangement joins TRBV5-6 to TRBJ1-1; D unclear. CDR1 is SGHDT, CDR2 YYEEEE, per germline. V shed 0 bases and J shed 3 bases, with 9 bases lying between them. The CDR3 has 14 amino acids.

The chain links TRBV6-2 or TRBV6-3 to TRBJ2-2; D is possibly TRBD1 or TRBD2 (6 bases each). CDR1 and CDR2 from the germline V gene are MNHEY and SVGEGT. V lost 7 bases and J lost 9, with 21 bases in between. The CDR3 contains 15 residues. CDR3 loop: CASTSLRGDCRELFF. CDR3 nucleotide sequence: TGTGCCAGCACTTCGCTTAGGGGGGACTGCCGGGAGCTGTTTTTT.

This clonotype was observed a few times. This rearrangement joins TRBV5-1 to TRBJ1-1; 8 positions agree with TRBD1. The CDR3 covers 14 residues. Trimming took 0 bases from V and 4 from J; bases not matched to a gene: 2. From germline, CDR1 is SGHRS and CDR2 YFSETQ. DNA for the CDR3: TGCGCCAGCAGCTTGGGGACAGGGACCACTGAAGCTTTCTTT. This codes for CASSLGTGTTEAFF.

This clonotype was seen a handful of times. The rearrangement links TRBV5-1 to TRBJ2-4; D may be TRBD1 or TRBD2 (6 bases each). The CDR3 loop spans 14 amino acids. V gave up 6 bases and J gave up 5 bases, with 15 bases separating them. Germline V CDR1 and CDR2: SGHRS, YFSETQ. CDR3 nucleotide sequence: TGCGCCAGCAAGCCGGGGGCTCAGGAAAACATTCAGTACTTC. Amino acids: CASKPGAQENIQYF.

V and J are TRBV11-2 and TRBJ2-7; no firm D call. Germline-derived CDR1 and CDR2 are SGHAT and FQNNGV. The ends were cut back, 1 base at V and 4 bases at J, with 8 bases in the middle. This CDR3 is 13 amino acids long. CDR3 protein: CASSLVAPYEQYF. The CDR3 DNA sequence: TGTGCCAGCAGCTTAGTGGCACCGTACGAGCAGTACTTC.

This clonotype was picked up many times. The rearrangement links TRBV11-2 to TRBJ2-7; D gene unclear. Germline V gene lookup returns CDR1 SGHAT and CDR2 FQNNGV. V lost 0 bases and J lost 3, with 12 bases in between. This CDR3 has 15 amino acids. CDR3 region: CASSLDGVNRYEQYF. CDR3 nucleotide sequence: TGTGCCAGCAGCTTAGATGGCGTAAACCGCTACGAGCAGTACTTC.

This clonotype appeared a few times. The J gene is TRBJ2-3, the V gene TRBV6-2 or TRBV6-3; 9 nucleotides match TRBD2. V lost 5 bases, J lost 3 bases, and 9 bases stayed unmatched. The CDR3 sequence is 16 residues long. CDR1 and CDR2 from the germline V gene are MNHEY and SVGEGT. For the CDR3, the DNA is TGTGCCAGCAGTCCCTGGCTAGCGGGGCTTACAGATACGCAGTATTTT. Protein: CASSPWLAGLTDTQYF.

The V gene is TRBV6-2 or TRBV6-3, the J gene TRBJ2-7, with 9 nucleotides matching TRBD1. CDR3 size: 14 residues. V was clipped by 6 bases and J by 4 bases; unmatched bases: 7. Germline loops: CDR1 MNHEY, CDR2 SVGEGT. Here the CDR3 DNA reads TGTGCCAGCAGCCCCGGGACAGGGTATTACGAGCAGTACGTC. Translating it yields CASSPGTGYYEQYV.

The genes are TRBV5-4 and TRBJ2-1; perhaps TRBD2 as D (6 bases). V dropped 4 bases and J dropped 0 bases, with 23 bases sitting between them. From germline, CDR1 is SGHNT and CDR2 YYREEE (reference sequence). The CDR3 has 19 residues. The DNA for the CDR3 is TGTGCCAGCAGCCTAATAGATAGCGGACTAAGTAGCTCCTACAATGAGCAGTTCTTC. This encodes CASSLIDSGLSSSYNEQFF.

The chain couples TRBV6-6 to TRBJ2-3; D call uncertain. Germline CDR1 MNHNY, CDR2 SVGAGI (reference sequence). The CDR3 covers 14 residues. V was shortened by 5 bases and J by 5 bases, with 14 bases between the two germline ends. The CDR3 protein is CASSPTVRVDTQYF. The DNA for the CDR3 is TGTGCCAGCAGTCCGACTGTGCGCGTAGATACGCAGTATTTT.